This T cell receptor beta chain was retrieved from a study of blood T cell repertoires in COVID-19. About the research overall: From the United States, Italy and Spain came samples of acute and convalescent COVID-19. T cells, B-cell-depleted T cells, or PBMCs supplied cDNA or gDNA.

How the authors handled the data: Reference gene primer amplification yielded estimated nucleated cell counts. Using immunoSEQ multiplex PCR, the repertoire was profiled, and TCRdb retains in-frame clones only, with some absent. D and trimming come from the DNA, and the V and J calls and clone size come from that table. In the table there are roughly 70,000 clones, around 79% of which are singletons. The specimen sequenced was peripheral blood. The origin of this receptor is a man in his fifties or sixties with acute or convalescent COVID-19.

CDR3 loop: CATSGLVAGNQPQHF. DNA of the CDR3: TGTGCCACCAGCGGCCTCGTGGCCGGCAATCAGCCCCAGCATTTT. The genes are TRBV15 and TRBJ1-5; D gene ambiguous. Germline V gene sequence: CDR1 LNHNV, CDR2 YYDKDF (reference sequence). Deletions cut 5 bases from V and 2 bases from J, with 13 bases between. The CDR3 totals 15 residues. The whole variable domain, remainder taken from reference TRBV15 and TRBJ1-5, is DAMVIQNPRYQVTQFGKPVTLSCSQTLNHNVMYWYQQKSSQAPKLLFHYYDKDFNNEADTPDNFQSRRPNTSFCFLDIRSPGLGDTAMYLCATSGLVAGNQPQHFGDGTRLSIL.